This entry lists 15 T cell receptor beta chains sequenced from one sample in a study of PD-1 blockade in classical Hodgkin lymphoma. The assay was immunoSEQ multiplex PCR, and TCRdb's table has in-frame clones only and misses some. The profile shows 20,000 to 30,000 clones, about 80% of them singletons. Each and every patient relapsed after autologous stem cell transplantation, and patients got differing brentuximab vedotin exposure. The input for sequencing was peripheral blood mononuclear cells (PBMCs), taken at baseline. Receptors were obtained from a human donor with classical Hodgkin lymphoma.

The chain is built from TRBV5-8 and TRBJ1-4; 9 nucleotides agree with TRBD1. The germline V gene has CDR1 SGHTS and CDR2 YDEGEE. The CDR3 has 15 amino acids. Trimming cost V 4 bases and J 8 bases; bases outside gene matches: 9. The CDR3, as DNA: TGTGCCAGCAGCCGAACCGGGACAGGGAACGAAAAACTGTTTTTT. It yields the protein CASSRTGTGNEKLFF.

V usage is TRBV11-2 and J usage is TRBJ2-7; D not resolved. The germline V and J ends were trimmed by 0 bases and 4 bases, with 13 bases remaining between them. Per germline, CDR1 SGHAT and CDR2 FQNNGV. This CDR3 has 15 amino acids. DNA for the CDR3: TGTGCCAGCAGCTTAGATGGTCAGCCTACATACGAGCAGTACTTC. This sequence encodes CASSLDGQPTYEQYF.

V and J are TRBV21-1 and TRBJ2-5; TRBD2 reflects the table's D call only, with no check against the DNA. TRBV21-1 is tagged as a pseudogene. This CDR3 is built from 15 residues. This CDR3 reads CASTPVEGWGETQYF. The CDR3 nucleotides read TGTGCCAGCACCCCGGTGGAGGGCTGGGGAGAGACCCAGTACTTC.

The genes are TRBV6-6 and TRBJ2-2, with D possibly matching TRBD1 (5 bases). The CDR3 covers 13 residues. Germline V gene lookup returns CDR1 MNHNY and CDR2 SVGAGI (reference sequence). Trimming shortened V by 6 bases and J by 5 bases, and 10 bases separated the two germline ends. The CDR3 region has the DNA TGTGCCAGCAGCCTAGGGGTTACCGGGGAGCTGTTTTTT. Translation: CASSLGVTGELFF.

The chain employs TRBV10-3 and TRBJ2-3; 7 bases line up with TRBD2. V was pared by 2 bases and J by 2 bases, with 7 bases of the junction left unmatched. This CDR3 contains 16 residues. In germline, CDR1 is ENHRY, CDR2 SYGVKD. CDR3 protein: CAISELGGTATDTQYF. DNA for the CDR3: TGTGCCATCAGTGAGCTGGGGGGGACCGCCACAGATACGCAGTATTTT.

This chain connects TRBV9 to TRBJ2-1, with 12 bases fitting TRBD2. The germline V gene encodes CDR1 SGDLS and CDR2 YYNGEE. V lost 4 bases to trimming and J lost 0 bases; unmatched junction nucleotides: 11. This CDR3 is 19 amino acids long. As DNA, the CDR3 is TGTGCCAGCAGCTTCCGGGGGCGACTAGCGGGGGACTCCTACAATGAGCAGTTCTTC. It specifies CASSFRGRLAGDSYNEQFF.

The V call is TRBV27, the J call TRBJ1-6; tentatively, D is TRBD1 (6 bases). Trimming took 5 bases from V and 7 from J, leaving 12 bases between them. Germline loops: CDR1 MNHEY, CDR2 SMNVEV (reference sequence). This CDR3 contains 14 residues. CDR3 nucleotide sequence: TGTGCCAGCAGTCTCGGACAGAGAAATTCACCCCTCCACTTT. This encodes CASSLGQRNSPLHF.

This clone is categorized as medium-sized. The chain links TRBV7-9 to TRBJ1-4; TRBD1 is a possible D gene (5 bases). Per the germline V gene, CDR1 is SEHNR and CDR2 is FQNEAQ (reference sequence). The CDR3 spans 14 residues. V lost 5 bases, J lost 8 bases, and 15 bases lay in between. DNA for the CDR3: TGTGCCAGCAGCCCCGAGGGGCGTCGGGAAAAACTGTTTTTT. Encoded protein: CASSPEGRREKLFF.

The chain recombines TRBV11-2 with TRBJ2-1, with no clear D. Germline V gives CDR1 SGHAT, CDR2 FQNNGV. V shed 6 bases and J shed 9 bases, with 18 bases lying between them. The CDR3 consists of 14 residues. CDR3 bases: TGTGCCAGCAGATCCCACGGCATGTCTGTTGAGCAGTTCTTC. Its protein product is CASRSHGMSVEQFF.

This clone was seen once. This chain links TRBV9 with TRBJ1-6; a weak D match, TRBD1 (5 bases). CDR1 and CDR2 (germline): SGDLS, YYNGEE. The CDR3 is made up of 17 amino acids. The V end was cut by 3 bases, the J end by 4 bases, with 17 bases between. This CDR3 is CASSAPKEGRYNSPLHF. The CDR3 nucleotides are TGTGCCAGCAGCGCTCCCAAGGAGGGGCGTTATAATTCACCCCTCCACTTT.

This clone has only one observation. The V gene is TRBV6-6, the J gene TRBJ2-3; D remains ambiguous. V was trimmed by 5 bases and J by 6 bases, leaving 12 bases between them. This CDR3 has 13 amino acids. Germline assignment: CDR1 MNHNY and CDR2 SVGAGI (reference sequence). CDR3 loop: CASSRNVGDTQYF. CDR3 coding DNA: TGTGCCAGCAGTCGGAACGTGGGGGATACGCAGTATTTT.

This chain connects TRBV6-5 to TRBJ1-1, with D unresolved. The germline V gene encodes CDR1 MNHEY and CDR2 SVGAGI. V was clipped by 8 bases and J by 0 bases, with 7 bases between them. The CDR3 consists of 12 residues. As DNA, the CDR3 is TGTGCCAGCTGGAAATTGAACACTGAAGCTTTCTTT. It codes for CASWKLNTEAFF.

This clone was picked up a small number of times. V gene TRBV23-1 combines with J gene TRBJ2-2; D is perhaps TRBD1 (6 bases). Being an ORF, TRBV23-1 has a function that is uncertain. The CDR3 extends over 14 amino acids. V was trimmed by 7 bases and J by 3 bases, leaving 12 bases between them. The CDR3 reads CASTPGADTGELFF. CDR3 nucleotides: TGCGCCAGCACTCCAGGGGCTGACACCGGGGAGCTGTTTTTT.

The chain's CDR3 is CATSRDVQTQYF. CDR3 DNA: TGTGCCACCAGCAGAGATGTCCAGACCCAGTACTTC. The chain couples TRBV15 to TRBJ2-5; no firm D call. The CDR3 has 12 amino acids. Germline lookup yields CDR1 LNHNV and CDR2 YYDKDF (reference sequence). V lost 0 bases and J lost 6, with 5 bases in between.

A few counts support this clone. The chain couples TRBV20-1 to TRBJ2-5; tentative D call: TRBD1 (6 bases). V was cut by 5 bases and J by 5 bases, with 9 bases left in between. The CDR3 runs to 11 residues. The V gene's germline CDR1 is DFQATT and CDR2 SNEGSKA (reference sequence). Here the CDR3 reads CSALDSETQYF. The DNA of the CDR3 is TGCAGTGCTTTGGACAGTGAGACCCAGTACTTC.